Sequencing of this T cell receptor beta chain was carried out in a study of response to subunit inactivated influenza vaccine. Study-wide results and caveats: Seasonal influenza vaccination, on each occasion, was suggested by the authors to recruit few new T cells.

Using its own MiXCR run on the RT-PCR reads, TCRdb lists one record per CDR3 protein. Among more than 150,000 distinct CDR3 sequences listed, around 9.2% were seen once. This clonotype has a handful of counts. Its antigen is as yet unknown. The CDR3 has 17 residues. The germline CDR1 and CDR2 sequences are SGDLS and YYNGEE. V lost 8 bases to trimming and J lost 0 bases, with 18 bases between them. This specimen was non-naive T cells sorted from PBMCs, taken on the day of vaccination. This TCR derives from a man aged 50 to 60 who received an inactivated influenza vaccine. This rearrangement joins TRBV9 to TRBJ2-6; tentatively, D is TRBD1 (6 bases). CDR3 region: CASHRQASPSGANVLTF. The CDR3 DNA is TGTGCCAGTCACCGACAGGCCTCGCCCTCTGGGGCCAACGTCCTGACTTTC. Filled out from reference TRBV9 and TRBJ2-6, the complete variable domain reads DSGVTQTPKHLITATGQRVTLRCSPRSGDLSVYWYQQSLDQGLQFLIQYYNGEERAKGNILERFSAQQFPDLHSELNLSSLELGDSALYFCASHRQASPSGANVLTFGAGSRLTVL.